These 29 T cell receptor beta chains were all obtained from the same sample, sequenced in a study of blood T cells in healthy people across ages. Then a second PCR, running about 7 to 11 cycles, was carried out with a sample-barcoded 5' primer and a J-beta primer mix. From the 5' RACE reads, TCRdb called clonotypes with MiXCR, one entry per CDR3 protein. The repertoire consists of approximately 1.5 million distinct CDR3 sequences, with about 31% occurring once and the leading ten covering 11%. The sequencing sample was made of blood. These TCRs come from a woman younger than 45 in good health.

The V call is TRBV12-3 or TRBV12-4, the J call TRBJ1-2; 7 positions match TRBD1. The CDR3 extends over 13 amino acids. The V segment lost 5 bases and the J segment 12 bases; nucleotides outside the gene matches: 12. The CDR3 coding sequence is TGTGCCAGCAGTCCAACAGGGGACCACGGTAACACCTTC. Its translation: CASSPTGDHGNTF.

This clonotype showed up just a few times. V is TRBV28 and J is TRBJ2-1; D might be TRBD2 (6 bases). The V end was cut by 5 bases, the J end by 9 bases, with 23 bases between. This CDR3 is 16 amino acids long. CDR1 is MDHEN, CDR2 SYDVKM, per germline. DNA of the CDR3: TGTGCCAGCAGTGGCGGGACTCCCTTTAGTCATCTTGAGCAGTTCTTC. Translating gives CASSGGTPFSHLEQFF. The whole variable domain, filled in from reference TRBV28 and TRBJ2-1, reads DVKVTQSSRYLVKRTGEKVFLECVQDMDHENMFWYRQDPGLGLRLIYFSYDVKMKEKGDIPEGYSVSREKKERFSLILESASTNQTSMYLCASSGGTPFSHLEQFFGPGTRLTVL.

The sample holds a few counts of this clonotype. The chain employs TRBV29-1 and TRBJ2-7; D is possibly TRBD1 (6 bases). This CDR3 is built from 12 residues. The V and J ends lost 6 bases and 3 bases respectively, with 12 bases between them. CDR1 is SQVTM, CDR2 ANQGSEA, per germline. The CDR3 loop reads CSVRDINYEQYF. The CDR3 region has the DNA TGCAGCGTGAGGGACATTAACTACGAGCAGTACTTC.

The CDR3 reads CASSFSRTSGVQETQYF. CDR3 coding DNA: TGTGCCAGCAGCTTTTCGAGGACTAGCGGGGTCCAAGAGACCCAGTACTTC. This rearrangement joins TRBV5-5 to TRBJ2-5, with 12 bases identical to TRBD2. CDR1 SGHKS and CDR2 YYEKEE come from the germline V gene (reference sequence). The CDR3 contains 17 residues. Trimming cost V 2 bases and J 1 base; bases outside gene matches: 6.

The chain recombines TRBV6-5 with TRBJ1-2, with a possible D match to TRBD1 (5 bases). This CDR3 comprises 15 residues. Germline-derived CDR1 and CDR2 are MNHEY and SVGAGI. The V and J ends lost 6 bases and 5 bases respectively, with 19 bases between them. The CDR3 DNA reads TGTGCCAGCAGGGCCGACAGATTTATCGGATATGGCTACACCTTC. Protein: CASRADRFIGYGYTF.

The rearrangement links TRBV5-6 to TRBJ1-5, with 7 bases lining up with TRBD1. Germline V gives CDR1 SGHDT, CDR2 YYEEEE. Unmatched junction bases numbered 5, after V lost 2 bases and J lost 6 bases. CDR3 length equals 14 residues. In DNA form, the CDR3 reads TGTGCCAGCAGCTTAAGGGGGCAAGTTCAGCCCCAGCATTTT. This translates into CASSLRGQVQPQHF.

This clonotype was detected a few times. The gene calls are TRBV27 and TRBJ2-1; no definite D call. Germline V gene data show CDR1 as MNHEY and CDR2 as SMNVEV (reference sequence). The length of the CDR3 is 14 residues. V lost 2 bases and J 4 bases, leaving 9 bases between the germline ends. CDR3 region: CASSLTAVYNEQFF. In nucleotides, the CDR3 is TGTGCCAGCAGTTTAACGGCGGTATACAATGAGCAGTTCTTC.

The rearrangement links TRBV6-5 to TRBJ2-5; 7 bases line up with TRBD2. The CDR3 covers 14 residues. The V segment lost 4 bases and the J segment 5 bases; nucleotides outside the gene matches: 7. Germline V CDR1 and CDR2: MNHEY, SVGAGI. The DNA of the CDR3 is TGTGCCAGCAGTTTTTCCCGACTAGCTGAGACCCAGTACTTC. Its protein is CASSFSRLAETQYF.

In this sample, this clonotype turned up a few times. CDR3 sequence (DNA): TGCGCCAGCAGCCAAGAGGGACTAGCGGGGGGGACGACCCAGTACTTC. This encodes CASSQEGLAGGTTQYF. The genes are TRBV4-1 and TRBJ2-5; 16 positions match TRBD2. The CDR3 is made up of 16 amino acids. The germline gives CDR1 MGHRA, CDR2 YSYEKL. V lost 0 bases and J lost 7; bases outside the gene matches: 2.

This clonotype was observed a handful of times. This chain connects TRBV20-1 to TRBJ2-1; no clear D gene. The V and J ends lost 3 bases and 5 bases respectively, with 8 bases between them. CDR1 is DFQATT and CDR2 is SNEGSKA in the germline V gene (reference sequence). This CDR3 is built from 12 residues. The CDR3 region is CSASWPNNEQFF. The CDR3 coding sequence is TGCAGTGCTAGTTGGCCAAACAATGAGCAGTTCTTC.

V and J are TRBV20-1 and TRBJ2-4; TRBD2 matches 10 bases. The CDR3 loop spans 15 amino acids. V lost 0 bases and J lost 7; bases outside the gene matches: 6. CDR1 and CDR2 from the germline V gene are DFQATT and SNEGSKA (reference sequence). The CDR3 region is CSAREGPAGGNIQYF. CDR3 nucleotides: TGCAGTGCTAGAGAGGGCCCAGCGGGAGGGAACATTCAGTACTTC.

The chain links TRBV3-1 to TRBJ2-7, with D unresolved. In germline, CDR1 is LGHDT, CDR2 YNNKEL (reference sequence). The length of the CDR3 is 12 residues. Trimming cost V 2 bases and J 7 bases, with 9 bases left between them. The CDR3 DNA reads TGTGCCAGCAGCCAACCATTGGGGGAGCAGTACTTC. This encodes CASSQPLGEQYF.

J is TRBJ1-1 and V is TRBV3-1, with TRBD1 matching 9 bases. This CDR3 comprises 20 residues. V shed 0 bases and J 5 bases; nucleotides not matched to a gene: 19. Germline V gene sequence: CDR1 LGHDT, CDR2 YNNKEL (reference sequence). The CDR3 spells CASSQDSPRRTGDGGTEAFF. The CDR3 nucleotides read TGTGCCAGCAGCCAAGATAGCCCCCGGCGGACAGGGGATGGGGGAACTGAAGCTTTCTTT.

The rearrangement joins TRBV12-3 or TRBV12-4 to TRBJ1-4; 7 bases match TRBD1. The CDR3 runs 15 residues. V gave up 6 bases and J gave up 8 bases; unmatched junction bases: 12. CDR3 nucleotides: TGTGCCAGCAGAAAAGCACAGGGGTACCAGGAAAAACTGTTTTTT. As protein: CASRKAQGYQEKLFF.

The sample holds many counts of this clonotype. The chain links TRBV5-1 to TRBJ2-1, with unresolved D. This CDR3 spans 12 amino acids. Per germline, CDR1 SGHRS and CDR2 YFSETQ. With 4 bases removed from V and 9 bases from J, the gap between germline ends came to 11 bases. CDR3 DNA sequence: TGCGCCAGCAGCACCCGGTCGGGTGAGCAGTTCTTC. This codes for CASSTRSGEQFF.

The chain couples TRBV12-5 to TRBJ2-3; D is unresolved. This CDR3 comprises 15 residues. Germline CDR1 reads LGHNT; CDR2 reads FRNRAP. The germline V and J ends were trimmed by 1 base and 2 bases, with 10 bases remaining between them. CDR3 residues: CASGLDGPHTDTQYF. In nucleotides, the CDR3 is TGTGCTAGTGGTTTGGACGGACCCCACACAGATACGCAGTATTTT.

The rearrangement links TRBV7-9 to TRBJ2-1; weak D call: TRBD2 (6 bases). The CDR3 covers 14 residues. The germline V and J ends were trimmed by 5 bases and 6 bases, with 14 bases remaining between them. The germline V gene has CDR1 SEHNR and CDR2 FQNEAQ (reference sequence). CDR3: CASSPWTMANEQFF. CDR3 coding DNA: TGTGCCAGCAGCCCCTGGACTATGGCCAATGAGCAGTTCTTC.

V and J are TRBV5-1 and TRBJ1-4; TRBD1 is a possible D gene (5 bases). Between the trimmed V and J ends, which lost 0 bases and 4 bases, there was a span of 7 bases. The CDR3 extends over 14 amino acids. Germline CDR1 SGHRS, CDR2 YFSETQ. CDR3 in amino acids: CASSLDRRNEKLFF. The CDR3 DNA follows: TGCGCCAGCAGCTTGGACAGGCGTAATGAAAAACTGTTTTTT. Complete variable domain (other parts from reference TRBV5-1 and TRBJ1-4): KAGVTQTPRYLIKTRGQQVTLSCSPISGHRSVSWYQQTPGQGLQFLFEYFSETQRNKGNFPGRFSGRQFSNSRSEMNVSTLELGDSALYLCASSLDRRNEKLFFGSGTQLSVL.

This clonotype showed up just a few times. At one end, the junction sequence differs from germline, possibly due to a read error. The rearrangement joins TRBV5-4 to TRBJ2-7; 7 positions agree with TRBD2. CDR1 and CDR2 from the germline V gene are SGHNT and YYREEE (reference sequence). The CDR3 has 15 residues. CDR3 bases: TGCGCCAGCAGCTTGGTAGGGACTACTCCTAACGAGCAGTACTTC. Protein: CASSLVGTTPNEQYF.

This clonotype turned up a few times. The chain couples TRBV4-1 to TRBJ1-1; D gene ambiguous. The CDR3 extends over 15 amino acids. The V end lost 4 bases, the J end lost 0 bases, and 12 bases lay between the germline ends. Germline lookup yields CDR1 MGHRA and CDR2 YSYEKL. CDR3 in amino acids: CASSRTPAVNTEAFF. CDR3 nucleotides: TGCGCCAGCAGCCGAACCCCGGCGGTGAACACTGAAGCTTTCTTT.

This clonotype was detected ten times or more. This chain uses TRBV7-9 with TRBJ2-3; TRBD2 aligns across 8 bases. This CDR3 has 16 amino acids. Germline assignment: CDR1 SEHNR and CDR2 FQNEAQ (reference sequence). Germline trimming cut 4 bases from V and 4 bases from J; bases unmatched to any gene: 10. CDR3 region: CASSSRTSPVADTQYF. CDR3 sequence (DNA): TGTGCCAGCAGCTCAAGGACTAGCCCGGTGGCAGATACGCAGTATTTT. The variable domain in full, with the rest retrieved from reference TRBV7-9 and TRBJ2-3, is DTGVSQNPRHKITKRGQNVTFRCDPISEHNRLYWYRQTLGQGPEFLTYFQNEAQLEKSRLLSDRFSAERPKGSFSTLEIQRTEQGDSAMYLCASSSRTSPVADTQYFGPGTRLTVL.

The V and J genes are TRBV28 and TRBJ1-2; 7 bases are shared with TRBD1. This CDR3 has 15 residues. Germline V gene sequence: CDR1 MDHEN, CDR2 SYDVKM. V shed 5 bases and J 1 base; nucleotides not matched to a gene: 7. CDR3 amino acids: CASSPPTGVNYGYTF. CDR3 DNA: TGTGCCAGCAGTCCCCCTACAGGGGTTAACTATGGCTACACCTTC.

The gene calls are TRBV11-2 and TRBJ1-2; a weak D match, TRBD1 (6 bases). Germline loops: CDR1 SGHAT, CDR2 FQNNGV. The CDR3 covers 13 residues. Trimming shortened V by 1 base and J by 8 bases, and 11 bases separated the two germline ends. CDR3 sequence: CASSLARQAGYTF. The CDR3 bases are TGTGCCAGCAGCTTAGCCCGACAGGCCGGCTACACCTTC.

This clonotype was counted many times. V usage is TRBV29-1 and J usage is TRBJ1-2; 7 bases fit TRBD1. Losses at the gene ends were 8 bases for V and 4 bases for J; bases not matched to a gene: 7. Germline assignment: CDR1 SQVTM and CDR2 ANQGSEA. This CDR3 is built from 12 residues. For the CDR3, the DNA is TGCAGCACCACGGACAGGCCCTATGGCTACACCTTC. Translating gives CSTTDRPYGYTF. Filled out from reference TRBV29-1 and TRBJ1-2, the complete variable domain reads SAVISQKPSRDICQRGTSLTIQCQVDSQVTMMFWYRQQPGQSLTLIATANQGSEATYESGFVIDKFPISRPNLTFSTLTVSNMSPEDSSIYLCSTTDRPYGYTFGSGTRLTVV.

This clonotype was counted a few times. The chain carries TRBV29-1 and TRBJ1-5, with D maybe TRBD1 (5 bases). The CDR3 has 15 amino acids. CDR1 SQVTM and CDR2 ANQGSEA come from the germline V gene. V was cut by 4 bases and J by 9 bases, with 22 bases left in between. The CDR3 is CSVAEARGSDSPQHF. The CDR3 DNA sequence: TGCAGCGTTGCCGAAGCCCGGGGGTCTGATTCGCCCCAGCATTTT.

This clonotype was observed a handful of times. The chain recombines TRBV7-6 with TRBJ2-2; TRBD2 matches 9 bases. The CDR3 length is 16 residues. The V segment lost 8 bases and the J segment 4 bases; nucleotides outside the gene matches: 11. The germline V gene has CDR1 SGHVS and CDR2 FNYEAQ. The CDR3 here is CASGREAGGLTGELFF. The CDR3 DNA is TGTGCCAGCGGGAGGGAAGCGGGGGGCCTCACCGGGGAGCTGTTTTTT.

This clonotype was picked up many times. The V call is TRBV20-1, the J call TRBJ2-3; 10 bases align to TRBD2. J gave up 0 bases and V 4 bases, and 1 base lay outside the gene matches. In germline, CDR1 is DFQATT, CDR2 SNEGSKA (reference sequence). The CDR3 spans 14 residues. For the CDR3, the DNA is TGCAGTGCTACACTAGCGGGAAGCACAGATACGCAGTATTTT. Protein sequence: CSATLAGSTDTQYF.

The chain combines TRBV18 with TRBJ1-2; possible D gene TRBD1, 5 bases. This CDR3 spans 15 amino acids. Germline values: CDR1 KGHSH, CDR2 LQKENI. Trimming took off 3 bases at V and 6 bases at J, with 17 bases between the two ends. CDR3 sequence reads: CASSPDSGVLDGYTF. CDR3 nucleotide sequence: TGTGCCAGCTCACCCGACAGCGGGGTCTTGGATGGCTACACCTTC.

The rearrangement links TRBV20-1 to TRBJ1-1; 7 bases are a match to TRBD1. Germline CDR1 DFQATT, CDR2 SNEGSKA (reference sequence). V lost 3 bases to trimming and J lost 6 bases; unmatched junction nucleotides: 7. CDR3 length equals 13 residues. This chain's CDR3 is CSARPTGTAEAFF. As DNA, the CDR3 is TGCAGTGCTAGGCCGACAGGGACCGCTGAAGCTTTCTTT.